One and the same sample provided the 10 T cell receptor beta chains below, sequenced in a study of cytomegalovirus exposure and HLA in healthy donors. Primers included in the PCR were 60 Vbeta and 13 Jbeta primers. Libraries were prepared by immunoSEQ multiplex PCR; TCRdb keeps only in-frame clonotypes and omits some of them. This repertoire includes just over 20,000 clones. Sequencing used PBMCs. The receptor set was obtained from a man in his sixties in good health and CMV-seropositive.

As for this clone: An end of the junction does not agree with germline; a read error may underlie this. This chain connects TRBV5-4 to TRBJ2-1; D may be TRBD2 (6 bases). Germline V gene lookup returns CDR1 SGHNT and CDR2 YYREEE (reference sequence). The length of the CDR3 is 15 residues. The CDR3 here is CASNLGVTRLNEQFF. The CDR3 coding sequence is TGTGCCAGCAACTTGGGGGTGACTAGACTCAATGAGCAGTTCTTC.

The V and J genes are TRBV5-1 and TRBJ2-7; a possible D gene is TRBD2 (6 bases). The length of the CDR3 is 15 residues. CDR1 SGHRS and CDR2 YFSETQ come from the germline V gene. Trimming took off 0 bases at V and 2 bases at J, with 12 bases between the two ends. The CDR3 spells CASSLDRGFTYEQYF. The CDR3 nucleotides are TGCGCCAGCAGCTTGGACCGGGGGTTCACCTACGAGCAGTACTTC.

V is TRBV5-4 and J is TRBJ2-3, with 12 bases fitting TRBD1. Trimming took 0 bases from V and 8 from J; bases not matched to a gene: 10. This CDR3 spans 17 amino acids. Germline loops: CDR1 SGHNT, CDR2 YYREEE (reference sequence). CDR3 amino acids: CASSLDGTGGALGTQYF. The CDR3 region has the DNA TGTGCCAGCAGCTTGGATGGGACAGGGGGCGCATTAGGTACGCAGTATTTT.

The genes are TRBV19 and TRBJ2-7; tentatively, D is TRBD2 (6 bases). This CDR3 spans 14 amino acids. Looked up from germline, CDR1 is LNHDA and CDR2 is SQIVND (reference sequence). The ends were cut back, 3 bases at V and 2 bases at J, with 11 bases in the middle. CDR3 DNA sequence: TGTGCCAGTAGTATGTCGGCGGGACCCTACGAGCAGTACTTC. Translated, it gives CASSMSAGPYEQYF.

The CDR3 reads CASRDRQVNTEAFF. In nucleotides, the CDR3 is TGTGCCAGCAGGGACCGACAGGTGAACACTGAAGCTTTCTTT. The chain recombines TRBV6-5 with TRBJ1-1; D is perhaps TRBD1 (6 bases). CDR3 size: 14 residues. Germline lookup yields CDR1 MNHEY and CDR2 SVGAGI. The V end lost 6 bases, the J end lost 0 bases, and 11 bases lay between the germline ends.

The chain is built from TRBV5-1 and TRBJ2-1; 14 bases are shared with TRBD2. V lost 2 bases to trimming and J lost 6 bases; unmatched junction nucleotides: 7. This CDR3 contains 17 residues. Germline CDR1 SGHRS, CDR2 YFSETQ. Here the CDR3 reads CASSLPGLAGAGNEQFF. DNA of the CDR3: TGCGCCAGCAGCTTACCGGGACTAGCGGGAGCCGGCAATGAGCAGTTCTTC. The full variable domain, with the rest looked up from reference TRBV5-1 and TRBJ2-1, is KAGVTQTPRYLIKTRGQQVTLSCSPISGHRSVSWYQQTPGQGLQFLFEYFSETQRNKGNFPGRFSGRQFSNSRSEMNVSTLELGDSALYLCASSLPGLAGAGNEQFFGPGTRLTVL.

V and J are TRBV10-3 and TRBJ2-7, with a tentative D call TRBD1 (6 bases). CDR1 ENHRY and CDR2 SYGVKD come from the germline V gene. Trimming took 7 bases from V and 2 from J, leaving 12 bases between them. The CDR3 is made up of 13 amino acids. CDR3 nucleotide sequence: TGTGCCATCAAGTTACAGGGTACCTACGAGCAGTACTTC. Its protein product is CAIKLQGTYEQYF.

The CDR3 bases are TGTGCCAGCAGTTCACGACAGGGTCTCACAGATACGCAGTATTTT. It yields the protein CASSSRQGLTDTQYF. The chain joins TRBV6-6 to TRBJ2-3; 7 bases line up with TRBD1. Looked up from germline, CDR1 is MNHNY and CDR2 is SVGAGI (reference sequence). The J segment lost 2 bases and the V segment lost 4 bases, leaving 6 bases of the junction unmatched. There are 15 residues in the CDR3.

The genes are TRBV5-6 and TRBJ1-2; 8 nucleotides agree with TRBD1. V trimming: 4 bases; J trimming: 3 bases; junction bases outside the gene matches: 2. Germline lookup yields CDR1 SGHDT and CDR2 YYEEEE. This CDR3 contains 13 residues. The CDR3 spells CASSPTGDYGYTF. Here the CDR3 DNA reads TGTGCCAGCAGCCCGACAGGGGACTATGGCTACACCTTC.

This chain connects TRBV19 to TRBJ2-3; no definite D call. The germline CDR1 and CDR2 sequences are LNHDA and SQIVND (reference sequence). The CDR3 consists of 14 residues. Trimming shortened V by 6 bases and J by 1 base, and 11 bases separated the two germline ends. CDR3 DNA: TGTGCCAGTAGCCCTTCTCCGGGCACAGATACGCAGTATTTT. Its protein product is CASSPSPGTDTQYF.